This T cell receptor beta chain was captured in a study of neoadjuvant anti-PD-1 for oral cavity cancer. Profiling relied on immunoSEQ multiplex PCR, and the TCRdb table lists in-frame clones only, not all of them. The top ten hold over 3% of the sample, which has approximately 7,100 clones, under 85% seen once. Germline V gene lookup returns CDR1 SGHVS and CDR2 FNYEAQ. The CDR3 extends over 16 amino acids. V dropped 5 bases and J dropped 4 bases, with 18 bases sitting between them. Sequencing was performed on PBMCs, taken before nivolumab (anti-PD-1) treatment. The receptor's source is a person aged 40-85 years with oral cavity squamous cell carcinoma. The J gene is TRBJ1-3, the V gene TRBV7-6; D is ambiguous. In DNA form, the CDR3 reads TGTGCCAGCAGCGAGACCTTGTCGGGGAAGGGAAACACCATATATTTT. Its protein is CASSETLSGKGNTIYF.